Listed here is a single T cell receptor (beta chain). Its antigen is still unknown. Trimming took off 4 bases at V and 1 base at J, with 8 bases between the two ends. Looked up from germline, CDR1 is SQVTM and CDR2 is ANQGSEA. CDR3 length equals 12 residues. Amplification of ligated cDNA took four PCR rounds with SP2 and nested alpha and beta constant primers. TCRdb called the 5' RACE reads again in MiXCR, with one record for every CDR3 protein. The table shows about 62,000 distinct CDR3 sequences, with around 8% occurring only once. These data belong to a study of naive and memory T cell subsets. Study results and limitations: This RNA-based method may be sensitive to activation-related transcript changes.

TCR cDNA received a 3' ligated oligonucleotide that carried a UMI. Adult healthy volunteers gave 2.5 ml peripheral blood for whole-blood RNA. The chain couples TRBV29-1 to TRBJ2-7; no clear D gene. The clonotype comes from a female donor in good health. Here the CDR3 reads CSVAVVSYEQYF. The CDR3 DNA sequence: TGCAGCGTTGCAGTTGTATCCTACGAGCAGTACTTC.